Each of the 12 T cell receptor beta chains below was sequenced from the same sample in a study of neurological immune-mediated disorders. A single record per CDR3 protein comes from TCRdb applying MiXCR to the 5' RACE reads. This repertoire shows about 71,000 distinct CDR3 sequences, approximately 13% found once; its top ten account for approximately 4.6%. Time point noted: longitudinal time-point 1 (baseline). Sequenced: PBMCs. Every receptor here comes from a female donor with HTLV-1-associated myelopathy (HAM/TSP).

The genes are TRBV5-1 and TRBJ2-7; D is unclear. Germline V gene data show CDR1 as SGHRS and CDR2 as YFSETQ. This CDR3 has 14 amino acids. The V gene lost 0 bases and the J gene lost 2 bases, with 9 bases spanning the gap. CDR3 region: CASSLGAATYEQYF. The CDR3 nucleotides read TGCGCCAGCAGCTTGGGGGCAGCTACCTACGAGCAGTACTTC.

V usage is TRBV27 and J usage is TRBJ1-1; 7 bases agree with TRBD1. J was trimmed by 2 bases and V by 3 bases; bases with no gene match: 12. The length of the CDR3 is 17 residues. Germline V CDR1 and CDR2: MNHEY, SMNVEV (reference sequence). The CDR3 spells CASSFLLGDSKNTEAFF. The DNA of the CDR3 is TGTGCCAGCAGTTTTTTATTAGGGGACAGCAAAAACACTGAAGCTTTCTTT.

This clonotype appeared many times. The V gene is TRBV5-1, the J gene TRBJ2-7, with D tentatively TRBD1 (5 bases). The CDR3 runs to 13 residues. Deletions cut 5 bases from V and 3 bases from J, with 12 bases between. Germline V gene lookup returns CDR1 SGHRS and CDR2 YFSETQ. The CDR3 is CASSTGRDYEQYF. The CDR3 DNA reads as TGCGCCAGCAGTACTGGCAGGGACTACGAGCAGTACTTC.

V is TRBV6-1 and J is TRBJ2-7; TRBD2 agrees at 10 bases. The CDR3 has 14 residues. CDR1 is MNHNS, CDR2 SASEGT, per germline. V gave up 2 bases and J gave up 4 bases; unmatched junction bases: 2. This chain's CDR3 is CASSESGGAYEQYF. CDR3 in DNA: TGTGCCAGCAGTGAAAGCGGGGGGGCTTACGAGCAGTACTTC.

This clonotype came up a few times. The gene calls are TRBV20-1 and TRBJ2-3; D remains ambiguous. Germline CDR1 DFQATT, CDR2 SNEGSKA (reference sequence). V gave up 4 bases and J gave up 2 bases, with 13 bases separating them. The CDR3 totals 14 residues. CDR3 sequence: CSATSGQITDTQYF. CDR3 sequence (DNA): TGCAGTGCTACCTCCGGGCAGATCACAGATACGCAGTATTTT.

At least ten counts were recorded for this clonotype. The rearrangement joins TRBV10-3 to TRBJ2-2; 7 bases fit TRBD1. This CDR3 is built from 15 residues. CDR1 is ENHRY, CDR2 SYGVKD, per germline. With 6 bases clipped from V and 4 bases from J, the junction kept 8 bases outside the gene matches. The CDR3 protein is CAIRNRGFSTGELFF. CDR3 nucleotides: TGTGCCATCAGGAACAGGGGATTTAGCACCGGGGAGCTGTTTTTT.

This clonotype was seen repeatedly, ten times or more. The chain links TRBV5-1 to TRBJ2-3, with 12 positions matching TRBD2. Germline CDR1 is SGHRS and CDR2 is YFSETQ. Germline trimming cut 3 bases from V and 6 bases from J; bases unmatched to any gene: 2. The CDR3 loop spans 14 amino acids. In DNA, the CDR3 is TGCGCCAGCAGCTCTAGCGGGGGGGCCGATACGCAGTATTTT. Its protein product is CASSSSGGADTQYF.

This clonotype was detected many times. The chain joins TRBV28 to TRBJ2-7; tentatively, D is TRBD1 (6 bases). This CDR3 has 15 residues. The V and J ends lost 8 bases and 0 bases respectively, with 17 bases between them. Germline V lookup: CDR1 MDHEN, CDR2 SYDVKM. CDR3 DNA sequence: TGTGCCAGCCATGAGGGGGACCGAAGCTCCTACGAGCAGTACTTC. This encodes CASHEGDRSSYEQYF.

This clonotype was recorded at least ten times. The V call is TRBV7-9, the J call TRBJ2-5, with 9 bases aligning to TRBD1. Germline V gene sequence: CDR1 SEHNR, CDR2 FQNEAQ (reference sequence). The CDR3 is made up of 14 amino acids. Germline trimming cut 5 bases from V and 5 bases from J; bases unmatched to any gene: 6. The DNA of the CDR3 is TGTGCCAGCAGCCACCCCGGACAGGGGGAGACCCAGTACTTC. Translated, it gives CASSHPGQGETQYF.

This clonotype is medium-sized in the sample. This rearrangement joins TRBV4-2 to TRBJ2-5, with D tentatively TRBD1 or TRBD2 (6 bases each). V dropped 1 base and J dropped 5 bases, with 14 bases sitting between them. CDR1 and CDR2 from the germline V gene are LGHNA and YNFKEQ. The CDR3 contains 15 residues. CDR3 residues: CASSQARQAGETQYF. DNA for the CDR3: TGTGCCAGCAGCCAAGCCCGACAGGCGGGGGAGACCCAGTACTTC.

This clonotype has ten or more counts. The V and J genes are TRBV5-1 and TRBJ2-7; unclear D gene. CDR1 and CDR2 (germline): SGHRS, YFSETQ. The CDR3 has 16 residues. Trimming shortened V by 1 base and J by 0 bases, and 14 bases separated the two germline ends. The DNA of the CDR3 is TGCGCCAGCAGCTTGACCCGACACGCGAACTCCTACGAGCAGTACTTC. This gives the protein CASSLTRHANSYEQYF.

The rearrangement uses TRBV10-2 and TRBJ2-3; 8 nucleotides align to TRBD2. V was clipped by 3 bases and J by 2 bases; unmatched bases: 13. Germline CDR1 WSHSY, CDR2 SAAADI. This CDR3 has 18 amino acids. The CDR3 region has the DNA TGCGCCAGCAGTGACGCCCGGGGGGGCCCAACTTACACAGATACGCAGTATTTT. Translation gives CASSDARGGPTYTDTQYF.